This T cell receptor (beta chain) is from a study of shared clonotypes between healthy human individuals. Study-wide context: Per-donor plates numbered three CD4 naive, three CD4 memory, two CD8 naive and one CD8 memory. General study findings and limits: Large sequencing depth failed to make sorted-subset sequencing complete, rarefaction showed. About 5% of naive CD4 clonotypes were shared across a few donors.

The data were produced by immunoSEQ multiplex PCR, yet TCRdb's version contains in-frame clones alone and is incomplete. The data contain approximately 2,000,000 clones, approximately 92% of them singletons. CD45RO-negative CD8 cells positively selected for CCR7 made up the naive population, which excluded terminally differentiated effector memory CD45RA+ cells. Everyone who donated was a Caucasian adult who lived in Nashville, Tennessee. Comment on this clone: The antigen is not known.

This TCR was recovered from a man younger than 35 in good health. Some clones in this sample may be carry-over from other donors' samples. The sample consisted of naive CD8+ T cells from PBMCs.

The CDR3 DNA reads TGTGCCAGCAGCTTCGGCGGGGGGCTAAACACTGAAGCTTTCTTT. It yields the protein CASSFGGGLNTEAFF. The chain uses TRBV9 and TRBJ1-1, with D tentatively TRBD1 (6 bases). The CDR3 has 15 amino acids. The V end was cut by 4 bases, the J end by 2 bases, with 15 bases between. CDR1 SGDLS and CDR2 YYNGEE come from the germline V gene.